Each of the 8 T cell receptor beta chains below was sequenced from the same sample in a study of blood T cell repertoires in COVID-19. Method: immunoSEQ multiplex PCR; TCRdb's copy keeps in-frame clones and lacks some. The data show about 200,000 clones, about 85% seen once. The material sequenced was peripheral blood. Receptors were obtained from a man aged 55 to 69 with active or convalescent COVID-19.

The V and J genes are TRBV4-1 and TRBJ2-2; D may be TRBD2 (5 bases). Trimming removed 4 bases from V and 2 bases from J, with 14 bases in between. The CDR3 length is 16 residues. CDR1 MGHRA and CDR2 YSYEKL come from the germline V gene. The CDR3 nucleotides read TGCGCCAGCAGCCCCAACCGGGCGGGTAACACCGGGGAGCTGTTTTTT. It codes for CASSPNRAGNTGELFF.

The rearrangement links TRBV3-1 (or the pseudogene TRBV3-2) to TRBJ2-7; 9 bases are shared with TRBD2. Germline V gene lookup returns CDR1 LGHDT and CDR2 YNNKEL (reference sequence). The CDR3 sequence is 17 residues long. Trimming removed 2 bases from V and 3 bases from J; junction bases left unmatched: 11. The CDR3 region is CASSQQGRRGGIYEQYF. The DNA for the CDR3 is TGTGCCAGCAGCCAACAAGGCAGGCGGGGGGGGATCTACGAGCAGTACTTC.

V is TRBV5-5 and J is TRBJ1-2; D call uncertain. CDR1 and CDR2 from the germline V gene are SGHKS and YYEKEE (reference sequence). V dropped 0 bases and J dropped 7 bases, with 13 bases sitting between them. This CDR3 has 14 residues. The CDR3 DNA sequence: TGTGCCAGCAGCTTGGGTATACGGGTGTCTGGCTACACCTTC. The encoded protein is CASSLGIRVSGYTF.

The V and J genes are TRBV15 and TRBJ2-5; D is unclear. Germline CDR1 is LNHNV and CDR2 is YYDKDF (reference sequence). V lost 7 bases to trimming and J lost 2 bases, with 14 bases between them. The CDR3 loop spans 14 amino acids. The CDR3: CATTDSRKQETQYF. The CDR3 DNA follows: TGTGCCACCACCGATTCGCGTAAACAAGAGACCCAGTACTTC. Using reference TRBV15 and TRBJ2-5 for the parts outside the CDR3, the full variable domain is DAMVIQNPRYQVTQFGKPVTLSCSQTLNHNVMYWYQQKSSQAPKLLFHYYDKDFNNEADTPDNFQSRRPNTSFCFLDIRSPGLGDTAMYLCATTDSRKQETQYFGPGTRLLVL.

The chain recombines TRBV15 with TRBJ1-1; D remains unclear. CDR1 is LNHNV and CDR2 is YYDKDF in the germline V gene (reference sequence). V lost 1 base to trimming and J lost 1 base, with 7 bases between them. This CDR3 has 14 amino acids. CDR3 sequence: CATSRGAPNTEAFF. The CDR3 region has the DNA TGTGCCACCAGCAGAGGAGCCCCGAACACTGAAGCTTTCTTT.

This sequence joins TRBV15 and TRBJ2-2, with TRBD1 identical over 7 bases. Germline V gene lookup returns CDR1 LNHNV and CDR2 YYDKDF (reference sequence). The CDR3 spans 14 residues. Germline trimming cut 0 bases from V and 8 bases from J; bases unmatched to any gene: 3. The DNA of the CDR3 is TGTGCCACCAGCAGAGATAAGGGGGCGGGGGAGCTGTTTTTT. This gives the protein CATSRDKGAGELFF.

The chain uses TRBV5-4 and TRBJ2-2; TRBD2 agrees at 12 bases. Germline assignment: CDR1 SGHNT and CDR2 YYREEE (reference sequence). The CDR3 is 20 residues long. J was trimmed by 5 bases and V by 1 base; bases with no gene match: 15. CDR3 sequence: CASSLLPPLAGGPDTGELFF. The CDR3, as DNA: TGTGCCAGCAGCTTGCTACCCCCCCTAGCGGGGGGGCCTGATACCGGGGAGCTGTTTTTT.

V gene TRBV29-1 combines with J gene TRBJ1-1; D is unclear. Trimming cost V 7 bases and J 3 bases, with 9 bases left between them. This CDR3 is built from 11 residues. Germline-derived CDR1 and CDR2 are SQVTM and ANQGSEA. The CDR3 DNA sequence: TGCAGCGGGGAGTGGTACACTGAAGCTTTCTTT. It specifies CSGEWYTEAFF.